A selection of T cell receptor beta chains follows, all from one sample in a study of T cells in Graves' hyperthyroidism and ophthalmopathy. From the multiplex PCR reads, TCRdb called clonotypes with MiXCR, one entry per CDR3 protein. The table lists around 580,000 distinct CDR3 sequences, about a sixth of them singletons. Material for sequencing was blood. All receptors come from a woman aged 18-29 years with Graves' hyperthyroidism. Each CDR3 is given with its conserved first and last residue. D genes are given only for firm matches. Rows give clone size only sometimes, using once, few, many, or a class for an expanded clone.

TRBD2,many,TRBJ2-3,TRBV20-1,TGCAGTGCTAGGGGGACTAGCGGCACAGATACGCAGTATTTT,CSARGTSGTDTQYF
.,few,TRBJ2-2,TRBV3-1,TGTGCCAGCAGCGCGACTAGAGACACCGGGGAGCTGTTTTTT,CASSATRDTGELFF
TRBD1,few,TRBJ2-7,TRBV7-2,TGTGCCAGCAGCTTAATGGGACAGGGAACCTACGAGCAGTACTTC,CASSLMGQGTYEQYF
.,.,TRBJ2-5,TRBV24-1,TGTGCCACCAGTGAGAACCACCCCCAGGGCCAAGAGACCCAGTACTTC,CATSENHPQGQETQYF
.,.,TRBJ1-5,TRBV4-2,TGTGCCAGCAGCCAAGCAGGGGCCAGCAATCAGCCCCAGCATTTT,CASSQAGASNQPQHF
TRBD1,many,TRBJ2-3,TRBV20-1,TGCAGTGCAACCGGGACAGGGGGCACAGATACGCAGTATTTT,CSATGTGGTDTQYF
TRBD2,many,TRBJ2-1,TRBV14,TGTGCCAGCAGCCGGACTAGCGGGAGTCGAAACAATGAGCAGTTCTTC,CASSRTSGSRNNEQFF
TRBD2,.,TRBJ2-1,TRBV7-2,TGTGCCAGTACCCTAGCGGGAGGTCCGGGGGATGAGCAGTTCTTC,CASTLAGGPGDEQFF
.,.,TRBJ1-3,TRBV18,TGTGCCAGCTCACCACGGGGATCGGGGGAGAACACCATATATTTT,CASSPRGSGENTIYF
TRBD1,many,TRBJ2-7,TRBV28,TGTGCCAGCAGTACCGCCGGACAGGGATCCTACGAGCAGTACTTC,CASSTAGQGSYEQYF
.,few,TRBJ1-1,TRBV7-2,TGTGCCAGCAGCTTAGAAGTGTCTGGTACTGAAGCTTTCTTT,CASSLEVSGTEAFF
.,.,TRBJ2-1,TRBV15,TGTGCCACCAGCAGAGATCTCCCCCACAGGAGTTCCTACAATGAGCAGTTCTTC,CATSRDLPHRSSYNEQFF
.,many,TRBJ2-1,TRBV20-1,TGCAGTGGAATAGCGGACCCTAGCTCCTACAATGAGCAGTTCTTC,CSGIADPSSYNEQFF
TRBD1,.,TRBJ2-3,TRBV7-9,TGTGCCAGCAGCAGACCAGGGACAGGGAATACGCAGTATTTT,CASSRPGTGNTQYF
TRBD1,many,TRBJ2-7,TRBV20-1,TGCAGTGCTAGGACCTTCACAGGGGTCGAGCAGTACTTC,CSARTFTGVEQYF
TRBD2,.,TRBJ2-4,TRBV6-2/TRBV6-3,TGTGCCAGCAGTTACCGGGGGGGCAAAAACATTCAGTACTTC,CASSYRGGKNIQYF
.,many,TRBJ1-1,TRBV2,TGTGCCAGCAGTGAAGGGACAATAACTGAAGCTTTCTTT,CASSEGTITEAFF
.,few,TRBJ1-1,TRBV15,TGTGCCACCAGCAGAGTTCGTGAAGGGCGCACTGAAGCTTTCTTT,CATSRVREGRTEAFF
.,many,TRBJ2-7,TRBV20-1,TGCAGTGCTAGAGCCATGACTGGTTACGAGCAGTACTTC,CSARAMTGYEQYF
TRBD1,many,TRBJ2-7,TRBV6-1,TGTGCCAGCAGTCCTACAGGGGAACCTCCTTACGAGCAGTACTTC,CASSPTGEPPYEQYF
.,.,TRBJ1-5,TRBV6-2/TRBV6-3,TGTGCCAGCAGTTATCGGAGTACTTATAGCAATCAGCCCCAGCATTTT,CASSYRSTYSNQPQHF
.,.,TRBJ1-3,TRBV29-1,TGCAGCGTTGTTTGGGGTTCCTCTGGAAACACCATATATTTT,CSVVWGSSGNTIYF
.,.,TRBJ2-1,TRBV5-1,TGCGCCAGCACTATAACGCATGGGTTAAACAATGAGCAGTTCTTC,CASTITHGLNNEQFF
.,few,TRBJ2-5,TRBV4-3,TGCGCCAGCAGCCTGGATCTGCGAGAGACCCAGTACTTC,CASSLDLRETQYF
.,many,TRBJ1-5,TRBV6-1,TGTGCCAGCAGTGAAGGGGCAGGACTCTACGTTAGCAATCAGCCCCAGCATTTT,CASSEGAGLYVSNQPQHF
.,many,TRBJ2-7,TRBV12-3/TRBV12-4,TGTGCCAGCAGTTTGCTCAGGAGATACGAGCAGTACTTC,CASSLLRRYEQYF
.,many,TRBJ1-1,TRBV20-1,TGCAGTGCTAGAGATCGAACTAACACTGAAGCTTTCTTT,CSARDRTNTEAFF
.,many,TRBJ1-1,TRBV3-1,TGTGCCAGCAGCCAAGAGGCAGCAGCTACTGAAGCTTTCTTT,CASSQEAAATEAFF
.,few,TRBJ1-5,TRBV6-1,TGTGCCATCAGTGAGAAGTATCCTCTCAGCAATCAGCCCCAGCATTTT,CAISEKYPLSNQPQHF
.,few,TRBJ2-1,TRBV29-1,TGCAGCGTGGACTCCAGCTCCTACAATGAGCAGTTCTTC,CSVDSSSYNEQFF
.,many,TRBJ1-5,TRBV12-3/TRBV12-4,TGTGCCAGCACCCCGACCCGGTTCGAGCCCCAGCATTTT,CASTPTRFEPQHF
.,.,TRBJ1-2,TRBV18,TGTGCCAGCTCATTAGGGGTGGTGGATGGCTACACCTTC,CASSLGVVDGYTF
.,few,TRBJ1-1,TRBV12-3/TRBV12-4,TGTGCCAGCAGAAACAGGATGAACACTGAAGCTTTCTTT,CASRNRMNTEAFF
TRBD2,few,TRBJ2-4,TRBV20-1,TGCAGTGCTAGCCTAGCGGTAGCCAAAAACATTCAGTACTTC,CSASLAVAKNIQYF
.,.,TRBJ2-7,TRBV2,TGTGCCAGCAGTCCATACGGAGGGAAGCAGTACTTC,CASSPYGGKQYF
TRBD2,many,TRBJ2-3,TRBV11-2,TGTGCCAGCAGCTTAGATCTAGGACTAGCGGGAGGAGATGATACGCAGTATTTT,CASSLDLGLAGGDDTQYF
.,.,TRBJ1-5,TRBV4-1,TGCGCCAGCAGCCTTAACAGGGTTAGCAATCAGCCCCAGCATTTT,CASSLNRVSNQPQHF
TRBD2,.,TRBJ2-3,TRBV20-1,TGCAGTGCTGGGACTAGCGGGGGCGTTACGCAGTATTTT,CSAGTSGGVTQYF
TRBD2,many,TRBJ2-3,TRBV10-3,TGTGCCATCAGTGAGCCACTAGCGGGAGTGCCTGATACGCAGTATTTT,CAISEPLAGVPDTQYF
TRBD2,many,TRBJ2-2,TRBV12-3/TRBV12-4,TGTGCCAGCAGTTTAGGCCTAGCGGGACTAACCGGGGAGCTGTTTTTT,CASSLGLAGLTGELFF
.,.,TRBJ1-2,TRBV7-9,TGTGCCAGCAGCTTATTGGACGGGGGCGGCTATGGCTACACCTTC,CASSLLDGGGYGYTF
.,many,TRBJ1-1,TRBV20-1,TGCAGTGCTGGTTCCGGGAAGATCACTGAAGCTTTCTTT,CSAGSGKITEAFF
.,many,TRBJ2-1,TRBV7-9,TGTGCCAGCAGCCCGGGCCGAGCTATCTCCAATGAGCAGTTCTTC,CASSPGRAISNEQFF
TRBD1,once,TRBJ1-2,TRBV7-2,TGTGCCAGCAGCTTTGGGGGACAGGGAGGGTATGGCTACACCTTC,CASSFGGQGGYGYTF
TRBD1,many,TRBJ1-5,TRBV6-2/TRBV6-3,TGTGCCAGCAGCCTTGGGACAGCATATAGCAATCAGCCCCAGCATTTT,CASSLGTAYSNQPQHF
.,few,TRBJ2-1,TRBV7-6,TGTGCCAGCAGCTTTAACAGGGATGAGCAGTTCTTC,CASSFNRDEQFF
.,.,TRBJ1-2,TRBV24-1,TGTGCCACCAGTGATCTCCACATAGGGTATGGCTACACCTTC,CATSDLHIGYGYTF
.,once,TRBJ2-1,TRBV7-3,TGTGCCAGCAGCCCCGGAGGGGGCCTCAATGAGCAGTTCTTC,CASSPGGGLNEQFF
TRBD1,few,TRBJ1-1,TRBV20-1,TGCAGTGTCCTCAGGGGGGCGCACACTGAAGCTTTCTTT,CSVLRGAHTEAFF
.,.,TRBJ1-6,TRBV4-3,TGCGCCAGCAGCCAAGATGGGGCGGCCCGGGGCCATTCACCCCTCCACTTT,CASSQDGAARGHSPLHF
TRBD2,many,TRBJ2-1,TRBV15,TGTGCCACCAGCAGACTGAGCGGGAGGAACTACAATGAGCAGTTCTTC,CATSRLSGRNYNEQFF
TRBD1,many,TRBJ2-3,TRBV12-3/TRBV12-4,TGTGCCAGCAGTTCGGTACAGGGGGCAGATACGCAGTATTTT,CASSSVQGADTQYF
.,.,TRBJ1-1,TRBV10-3,TGTGCCATCAATGAAGTAGGGGACACTGAAGCTTTCTTT,CAINEVGDTEAFF
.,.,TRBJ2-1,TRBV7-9,TGTGCCAGCAGCTTTGAAGGGTACAATGAGCAGTTCTTC,CASSFEGYNEQFF
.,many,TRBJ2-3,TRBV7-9,TGTGCCAGCAGCGACCGGGCAGGCCCTCCCCCAGATACGCAGTATTTT,CASSDRAGPPPDTQYF